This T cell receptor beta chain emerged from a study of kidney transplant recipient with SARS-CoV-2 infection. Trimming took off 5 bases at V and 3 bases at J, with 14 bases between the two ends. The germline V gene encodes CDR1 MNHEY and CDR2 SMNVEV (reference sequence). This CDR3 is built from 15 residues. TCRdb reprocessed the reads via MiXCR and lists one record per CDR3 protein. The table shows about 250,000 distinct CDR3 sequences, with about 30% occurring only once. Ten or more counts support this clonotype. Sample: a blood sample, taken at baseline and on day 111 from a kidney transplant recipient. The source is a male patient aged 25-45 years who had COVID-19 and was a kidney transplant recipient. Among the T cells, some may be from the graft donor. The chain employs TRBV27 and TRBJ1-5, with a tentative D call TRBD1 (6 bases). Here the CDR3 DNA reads TGTGCCAGCAGTGCATCGACAGGTTTCAATCAGCCCCAGCATTTT. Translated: CASSASTGFNQPQHF.